This T cell receptor (beta chain) was observed in a study of T cells in Graves' hyperthyroidism and ophthalmopathy. General study results and limits: The model anticipated ophthalmopathy a median about 7 months pre-onset. From stable hyperthyroidism, ophthalmopathy was separated by a 13 V-J model.

A Clinical Activity Score of at least 3, a NOSPECS grade of at least 4 and a duration under 3 months were recorded in the ophthalmopathy patients. This clonotype was seen ten or more times. Antigen specificity is unknown. CDR1 WNHNN and CDR2 SYGVQD come from the germline V gene (reference sequence). The length of the CDR3 is 14 residues. The V segment lost 8 bases and the J segment 2 bases; nucleotides outside the gene matches: 9. TCR beta CDR3 regions were amplified from RNA transcripts. First-round RT-PCR with HTBI primers amplified the TCR CDR3 region. TCRdb independently ran MiXCR on the multiplex PCR reads; one entry per CDR3 protein. The sample contains about 330,000 distinct CDR3 sequences, roughly an eighth of which appear only once.

Sequencing input: blood. The sequence came from a woman in her thirties or forties with Graves' ophthalmopathy. This chain joins TRBV10-1 and TRBJ2-7; 7 bases match TRBD1. CDR3 sequence: CASSRAGGTYEQYF. In nucleotides, the CDR3 is TGCGCCAGCTCTCGGGCAGGGGGAACCTACGAGCAGTACTTC.